These 11 T cell receptor beta chains were all obtained from the same sample, sequenced in a study of blood T cell repertoires in COVID-19. This table comes from immunoSEQ multiplex PCR, and its TCRdb copy is limited to in-frame clones, with some not included. The sample records approximately 440,000 clones, approximately 90% being singletons. Sequenced: peripheral blood. These receptors originate from a woman between 50 and 59 years old with COVID-19, enrolled during active disease.

The chain is built from TRBV9 and TRBJ1-2; perhaps TRBD1 as D (5 bases). Deletions cut 0 bases from V and 8 bases from J, with 8 bases between. Germline CDR1 is SGDLS and CDR2 is YYNGEE. CDR3 length equals 12 residues. The CDR3 loop is CASSVAGYGYTF. The CDR3 DNA reads as TGTGCCAGCAGCGTAGCAGGGTACGGCTACACCTTC. Filled out from reference TRBV9 and TRBJ1-2, the complete variable domain reads DSGVTQTPKHLITATGQRVTLRCSPRSGDLSVYWYQQSLDQGLQFLIQYYNGEERAKGNILERFSAQQFPDLHSELNLSSLELGDSALYFCASSVAGYGYTFGSGTRLTVV.

The chain combines TRBV28 with TRBJ2-7; D gene unclear. This CDR3 spans 15 amino acids. In germline, CDR1 is MDHEN, CDR2 SYDVKM. With 7 bases removed from V and 0 bases from J, the gap between germline ends came to 16 bases. The CDR3 DNA follows: TGTGCCAGCACCTCGAGCCTCTCCCTCTCCTACGAGCAGTACTTC. Translation gives CASTSSLSLSYEQYF.

The J gene is TRBJ2-3, the V gene TRBV5-4; 9 bases fit TRBD2. The CDR3 has 13 amino acids. Germline-derived CDR1 and CDR2 are SGHNT and YYREEE (reference sequence). V shed 5 bases and J 5 bases; nucleotides not matched to a gene: 3. The CDR3 sequence is CASRRGGQDTQYF. The CDR3 DNA reads as TGTGCCAGCAGGCGGGGGGGCCAAGATACGCAGTATTTT.

The V and J genes are TRBV5-5 and TRBJ1-1; 7 bases are shared with TRBD1. The CDR3 length is 15 residues. CDR1 SGHKS and CDR2 YYEKEE come from the germline V gene (reference sequence). V shed 2 bases, J shed 7 bases, and the junction held 11 bases outside the gene matches. CDR3 loop: CASSFSRDSTLEAFF. CDR3 in DNA: TGTGCCAGCAGCTTTTCTCGGGACAGCACCCTTGAAGCTTTCTTT.

The chain links TRBV6-5 to TRBJ2-7; 7 nucleotides agree with TRBD1. The CDR3 is 13 residues long. CDR1 and CDR2 from the germline V gene are MNHEY and SVGAGI. The ends lost 6 bases at V and 3 bases at J; junction bases unmatched: 5. CDR3 loop: CASSNRQGYEQYF. Here the CDR3 DNA reads TGTGCCAGCAGCAACAGACAGGGCTACGAGCAGTACTTC.

The rearrangement uses TRBV2 and TRBJ2-7; 8 bases map to TRBD2. J gave up 3 bases and V 6 bases, and 10 bases lay outside the gene matches. The CDR3 loop spans 15 amino acids. Germline V gene lookup returns CDR1 SNHLY and CDR2 FYNNEI. CDR3 DNA sequence: TGTGCCAGCAGGGACGGACGGACTAGCTTCTACGAGCAGTACTTC. Translating it yields CASRDGRTSFYEQYF.

This rearrangement joins TRBV5-1 to TRBJ1-2; D remains ambiguous. From germline, CDR1 is SGHRS and CDR2 YFSETQ. Trimming shortened V by 2 bases and J by 8 bases, and 16 bases separated the two germline ends. The CDR3 covers 14 residues. The CDR3 reads CASSLESSWAGYTF. The DNA of the CDR3 is TGCGCCAGCAGCTTAGAATCTTCCTGGGCGGGCTACACCTTC. Using reference TRBV5-1 and TRBJ1-2 for the parts outside the CDR3, the full variable domain is KAGVTQTPRYLIKTRGQQVTLSCSPISGHRSVSWYQQTPGQGLQFLFEYFSETQRNKGNFPGRFSGRQFSNSRSEMNVSTLELGDSALYLCASSLESSWAGYTFGSGTRLTVV.

The chain has TRBV27 and TRBJ2-3; the match to TRBD2 covers 8 bases. With V trimmed by 5 bases and J by 5 bases, 9 bases remained unmatched. The CDR3 length is 15 residues. CDR1 is MNHEY, CDR2 SMNVEV, per germline (reference sequence). DNA of the CDR3: TGTGCCAGCAGTCCATGGACTAGCCATAAAGATACGCAGTATTTT. It specifies CASSPWTSHKDTQYF.

This sequence joins TRBV30 and TRBJ1-1, with D possibly being TRBD1 (5 bases). Germline assignment: CDR1 GTSNPN and CDR2 SVGIG (reference sequence). The CDR3 contains 13 residues. Trimming took 4 bases from V and 5 from J, leaving 14 bases between them. For the CDR3, the DNA is TGTGCCTGGATATATGAGGGGAGGACTGAAGCTTTCTTT. Translation gives CAWIYEGRTEAFF.

This clone has only a few counts. J is TRBJ2-5 and V is TRBV6-5; possibly TRBD2 for D (6 bases). The CDR3 runs to 12 residues. V was pared by 8 bases and J by 5 bases, with 12 bases between. Germline CDR1 and CDR2: MNHEY and SVGAGI. The CDR3 region is CASARGKETQYF. As DNA, the CDR3 is TGTGCCAGCGCTCGGGGGAAGGAGACCCAGTACTTC.

The chain combines TRBV5-1 with TRBJ2-4, with 7 bases fitting TRBD1. The germline CDR1 and CDR2 sequences are SGHRS and YFSETQ. The CDR3 extends over 18 amino acids. J was trimmed by 0 bases and V by 3 bases; bases with no gene match: 12. The CDR3 sequence is CASSSLTGSPKAKNIQYF. For the CDR3, the DNA is TGCGCCAGCAGCTCCTTGACAGGGAGCCCAAAAGCCAAAAACATTCAGTACTTC.